A selection of T cell receptor beta chains follows, all from one sample in a study of shared clonotypes between healthy human individuals. Assay: immunoSEQ multiplex PCR; the TCRdb copy retains only in-frame clones and omits some. The repertoire holds over a million clones, around 76% seen once, with around 1.5% in the top ten. Sequenced input: memory CD4+ T cells sorted from blood. The receptors here all came from a man aged 18 to 30 in good health. Each CDR3 is given with its conserved first and last residue. The order of the fields is V gene, clone size, D gene, J gene, CDR3 DNA, CDR3 protein. D genes are given only for firm matches. Rows may omit the clone size; those that give it use once, few, many or a size class.

V: TRBV29-1
size: few
D: -
J: TRBJ1-6
DNA: TGCAGCGTTTCTGGGGATCTGAATTCACCCCTCCACTTT
CDR3: CSVSGDLNSPLHF

V: TRBV7-2
size: -
D: -
J: TRBJ1-2
DNA: TGTGCCAGCAGGGTAGAGCAGGGCTATGGCTACACCTTC
CDR3: CASRVEQGYGYTF

V: TRBV28
size: few
D: -
J: TRBJ1-5
DNA: TGTGCCAGCAGAACCGATCAGCCCCAGCATTTT
CDR3: CASRTDQPQHF

V: TRBV18
size: -
D: TRBD2
J: TRBJ2-7
DNA: TGTGCCAGCTCCGACGTAGCGGGAGGATTCTACGAGCAGTACTTC
CDR3: CASSDVAGGFYEQYF

V: TRBV5-6
size: -
D: -
J: TRBJ2-5
DNA: TGTGCCAGCACCCTGGAGTTGGGACCCCCTGAGACCCAGTACTTC
CDR3: CASTLELGPPETQYF

V: TRBV28
size: -
D: -
J: TRBJ2-7
DNA: TGTGCCAGCAGTTCGAGGGGGGGTTTCACCTACGAGCAGTACTTC
CDR3: CASSSRGGFTYEQYF

V: TRBV2
size: -
D: -
J: TRBJ2-7
DNA: TGTGCCAGCAGGGCACAGACATTTAGCTACGAGCAGTACTTC
CDR3: CASRAQTFSYEQYF

V: TRBV19
size: -
D: -
J: TRBJ1-6
DNA: TGTGCCAGTACCCAAACAGGGATCGGCTATAATTCACCCCTCCACTTT
CDR3: CASTQTGIGYNSPLHF

V: TRBV6-1
size: -
D: -
J: TRBJ1-1
DNA: TGTGCCAGCAGCGAAGTCGGGGGCACTGAAGCTTTCTTT
CDR3: CASSEVGGTEAFF

V: TRBV10-3
size: -
D: -
J: TRBJ2-7
DNA: TGTGCCATCAGTGTTGGGGGCAACGAGCAGTACTTC
CDR3: CAISVGGNEQYF

V: TRBV18
size: -
D: TRBD2
J: TRBJ2-1
DNA: TGTGCCAGCTCACCACCGGCTAGCGGGCCATACAATGAGCAGTTCTTC
CDR3: CASSPPASGPYNEQFF

V: TRBV5-8
size: few
D: TRBD2
J: TRBJ2-3
DNA: TGTGCCAGCAGCTTGGAGCGGGGGAGAGATACGCAGTATTTT
CDR3: CASSLERGRDTQYF

V: TRBV5-1
size: -
D: -
J: TRBJ2-1
DNA: TGCGCCAGCAGCTTGGTGTCAGGGCGGGATGAGCAGTTCTTC
CDR3: CASSLVSGRDEQFF

V: TRBV5-8
size: once
D: TRBD1
J: TRBJ2-2
DNA: TGTGCCAGCAGCTTCTTCTCCGGGACAGGGGGATCTGGGGAGCTGTTTTTT
CDR3: CASSFFSGTGGSGELFF

V: TRBV6-5
size: -
D: TRBD2
J: TRBJ2-2
DNA: TGTGCCAGCAGTTACCCCCAGGGAGGGACCGGGGAGCTGTTTTTT
CDR3: CASSYPQGGTGELFF

V: TRBV4-1
size: many
D: TRBD2
J: TRBJ2-3
DNA: TGCGCCAGCAGCCAAGTCCTAGCGGGGGGAACAGATACGCAGTATTTT
CDR3: CASSQVLAGGTDTQYF

V: TRBV11-2
size: -
D: TRBD1
J: TRBJ2-5
DNA: TGTGCCAGCAGCGAGATGACAGGGCCAGAGACCCAGTACTTC
CDR3: CASSEMTGPETQYF

V: TRBV7-9
size: -
D: -
J: TRBJ2-7
DNA: TGTGCCAGCAGCCCCCCGGGCAGCTCCTACGAGCAGTACTTC
CDR3: CASSPPGSSYEQYF

V: TRBV30
size: -
D: -
J: TRBJ2-5
DNA: TGTGCCTGGAGTGTCGCAGGAGGAGAGACCCAGTACTTC
CDR3: CAWSVAGGETQYF

V: TRBV6-5
size: -
D: TRBD2
J: TRBJ2-1
DNA: TGTGCCAGCAGTCCCCAGGGACTAGGTTACAATGAGCAGTTCTTC
CDR3: CASSPQGLGYNEQFF

V: TRBV5-1
size: many
D: -
J: TRBJ2-7
DNA: TGCGCCAGCAGCCTGGAGGTTAGCGGAGTCTACGAGCAGTACTTC
CDR3: CASSLEVSGVYEQYF

V: TRBV11-2
size: -
D: -
J: TRBJ2-1
DNA: TGTGCCAGCAGCTTAAGTTTTGGGGGCAGGGAGCAGTTCTTC
CDR3: CASSLSFGGREQFF

V: TRBV11-2
size: -
D: -
J: TRBJ1-1
DNA: TGTGCCAGCAGCTTACGTGTGGATTCTGAAGCTTTCTTT
CDR3: CASSLRVDSEAFF